Described below is a single T cell receptor (beta chain) sequence and its context. Which antigen it targets is not known. No per-base quality is available; no much larger clone lies one base away. The CDR3 measures 15 amino acids from cysteine to phenylalanine. CDR3 DNA only is kept here, 45 bases in frame from base 1. V and J are truncated by 3 bases and 1 base respectively, leaving an intervening sequence of 12 bases. CDR1 SGHTA and CDR2 FQGNSA are derived from the germline V gene. For each ankylosing spondylitis patient, the synovial fluid sample was matched to a blood sample from that same patient. The record originates from a study of CD8 T cells in ankylosing spondylitis (dated by TCRdb to between 2016 and 2019). Regarding the complete study: The study set out to find disease-linked TCR variants by profiling T cell receptor beta repertoires in ankylosing spondylitis patients and healthy donors. In total, the full study cohort was made up of 108 healthy donors and 25 to 30 ankylosing spondylitis patients. Samples of peripheral blood were taken, and for ankylosing spondylitis patients, synovial fluid was collected as well.

Sequenced on an Illumina HiSeq 2500. Quantitative 5'-RACE with molecular barcodes was the method used to prepare the TCR beta libraries. In the original analysis: A new computational method based on a probabilistic model of VDJ rearrangement was used to identify disease-linked TCR variants. TCRdb reanalyzed the raw reads on its own, using fastp at Q25 for trimming and MiXCR for clone calling, and kept in-frame beta chains. Each record represents a unique CDR3 protein, reported with the most common genes and DNA among its rows. For this entry, the V and J calls and clone size follow TCRdb and not the study's own pipeline. The sample table records roughly 100,000 distinct CDR3 sequences; more than 20% of these occur just once. The ten largest account for more than 9% of the sample. Study-wide findings and limitations: A TCR beta motif made up of fewer than 10 highly homologous amino acid variants appeared to be characteristic of blood from ankylosing spondylitis patients. Some of the motif variants had been reported before in the synovial fluid and blood of reactive arthritis patients, a finding that suggests common disease-initiation mechanisms. The disease-linked clones showed a CD8+ phenotype and occurred at relatively low frequencies in peripheral blood. The disease-linked clones were reported to be significantly enriched in matched synovial fluid samples from ankylosing spondylitis patients.

The sequenced sample consisted of synovial fluid, either unsorted or a sorted T cell fraction (not recorded which). The sequence came from a male donor with ankylosing spondylitis. The chain uses TRBV7-2 and TRBJ1-1; the D gene is unclear. The base sequence is TGTGCCAGCAGCTTCCTTGGGTCGGGGAACACTGAAGCTTTCTTT. The encoded protein is CASSFLGSGNTEAFF.